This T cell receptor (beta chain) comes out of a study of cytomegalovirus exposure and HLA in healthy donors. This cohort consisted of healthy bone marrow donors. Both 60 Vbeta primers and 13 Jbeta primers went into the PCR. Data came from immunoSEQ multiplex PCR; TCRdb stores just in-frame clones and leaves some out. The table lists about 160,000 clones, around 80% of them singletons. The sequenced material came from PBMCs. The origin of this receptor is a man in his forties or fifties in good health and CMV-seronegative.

CDR3 sequence: CAISPSLERGTDTQYF. CDR3 DNA sequence: TGTGCCATCTCGCCCTCCCTAGAGCGGGGAACAGATACGCAGTATTTT. The chain joins TRBV10-3 to TRBJ2-3, with 7 positions matching TRBD2. The CDR3 is 16 residues long. The V gene end was trimmed by 8 bases and the J gene end by 3 bases; junction bases not matched to a gene: 14. CDR1 is ENHRY and CDR2 is SYGVKD in the germline V gene.